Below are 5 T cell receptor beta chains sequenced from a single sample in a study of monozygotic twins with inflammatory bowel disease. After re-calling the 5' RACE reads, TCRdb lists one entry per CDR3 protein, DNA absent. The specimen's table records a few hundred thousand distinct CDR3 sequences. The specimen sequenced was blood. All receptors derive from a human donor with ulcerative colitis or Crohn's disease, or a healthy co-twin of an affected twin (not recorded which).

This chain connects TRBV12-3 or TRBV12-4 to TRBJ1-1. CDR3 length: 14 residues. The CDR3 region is CASSLEWTNTEAFF.

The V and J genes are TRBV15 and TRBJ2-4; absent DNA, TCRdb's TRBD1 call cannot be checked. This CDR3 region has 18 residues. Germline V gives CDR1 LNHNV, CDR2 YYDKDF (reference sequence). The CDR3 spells CATSRDTVRVGAKNIQYF.

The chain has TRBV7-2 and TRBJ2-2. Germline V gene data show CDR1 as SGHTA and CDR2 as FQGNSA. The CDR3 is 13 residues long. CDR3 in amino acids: CASSLLGTGELFF.

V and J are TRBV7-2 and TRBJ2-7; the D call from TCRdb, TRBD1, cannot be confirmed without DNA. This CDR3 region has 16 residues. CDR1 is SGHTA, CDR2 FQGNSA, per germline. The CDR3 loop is CASSLDGRGGNYEQYF.

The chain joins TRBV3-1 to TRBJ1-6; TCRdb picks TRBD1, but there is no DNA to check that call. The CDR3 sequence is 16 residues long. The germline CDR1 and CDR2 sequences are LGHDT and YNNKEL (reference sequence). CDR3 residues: CASSQGGQGYNSPLHF.